The sequence of this T cell receptor (beta chain) was determined in a study of cytomegalovirus exposure and HLA in healthy donors. Study findings and constraints: Some V segments (TRBV6-2 and TRBV6-3 among them) were excluded as indistinguishable. Per published reports, the classifier diagnosed cytomegalovirus status with high specificity and sensitivity. Most of the TCR beta V segments (in an earlier analysis) were productive either about 90% or about 30% of the time.

The CDR3 extends over 13 amino acids. V was trimmed by 7 bases and J by 2 bases, leaving 11 bases between them. Germline CDR1 and CDR2: SGHDN and FVKESK. To note about this clone: Its specificity is not known.

The primer mix had 60 Vbeta and 13 Jbeta primers. Some clones are missing from TCRdb's copy, which holds only in-frame ones; the method was immunoSEQ multiplex PCR. The sample has more than 45,000 clones, 82% seen once. Sequencing was carried out using PBMCs. This TCR was sampled from a young man in good health and CMV-seronegative. This chain uses TRBV14 with TRBJ1-1; D is possibly TRBD1 (6 bases). CDR3 protein: CASTPTGNTEAFF. For the CDR3, the DNA is TGTGCCAGCACCCCGACAGGTAACACTGAAGCTTTCTTT. The complete variable domain, with remaining parts taken from reference TRBV14 and TRBJ1-1, reads EAGVTQFPSHSVIEKGQTVTLRCDPISGHDNLYWYRRVMGKEIKFLLHFVKESKQDESGMPNNRFLAERTGGTYSTLKVQPAELEDSGVYFCASTPTGNTEAFFGQGTRLTVV.